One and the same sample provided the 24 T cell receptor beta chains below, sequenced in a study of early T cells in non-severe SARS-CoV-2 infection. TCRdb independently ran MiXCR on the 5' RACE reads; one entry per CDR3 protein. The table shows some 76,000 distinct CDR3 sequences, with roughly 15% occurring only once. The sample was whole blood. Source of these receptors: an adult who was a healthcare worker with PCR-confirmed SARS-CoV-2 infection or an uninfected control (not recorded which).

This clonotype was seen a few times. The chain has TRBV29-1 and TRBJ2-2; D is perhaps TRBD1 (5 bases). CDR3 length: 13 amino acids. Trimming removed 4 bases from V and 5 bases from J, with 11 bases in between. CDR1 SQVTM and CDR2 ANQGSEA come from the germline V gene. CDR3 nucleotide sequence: TGCAGCGTTGCCAGGGTCGGTACCGGGGAGCTGTTTTTT. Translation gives CSVARVGTGELFF.

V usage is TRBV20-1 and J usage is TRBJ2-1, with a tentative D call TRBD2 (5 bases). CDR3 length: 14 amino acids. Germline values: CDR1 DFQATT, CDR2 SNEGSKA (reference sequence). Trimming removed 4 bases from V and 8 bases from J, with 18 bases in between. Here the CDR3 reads CSATPSSPSDEQFF. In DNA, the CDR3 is TGCAGTGCTACTCCCTCTAGCCCCTCGGATGAGCAGTTCTTC.

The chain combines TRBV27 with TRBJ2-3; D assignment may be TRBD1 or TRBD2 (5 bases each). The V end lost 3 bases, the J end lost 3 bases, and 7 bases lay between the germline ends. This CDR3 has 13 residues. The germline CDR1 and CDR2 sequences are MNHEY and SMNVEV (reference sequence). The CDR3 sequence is CASSLGVTDTQYF. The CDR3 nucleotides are TGTGCCAGCAGTTTGGGGGTTACAGATACGCAGTATTTT.

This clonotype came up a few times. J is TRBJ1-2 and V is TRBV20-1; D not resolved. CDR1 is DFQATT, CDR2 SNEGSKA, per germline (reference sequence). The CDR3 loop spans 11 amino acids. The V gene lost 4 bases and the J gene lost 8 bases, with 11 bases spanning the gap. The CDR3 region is CSATGYRGYTF. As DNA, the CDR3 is TGCAGTGCTACCGGGTATCGCGGCTACACCTTC.

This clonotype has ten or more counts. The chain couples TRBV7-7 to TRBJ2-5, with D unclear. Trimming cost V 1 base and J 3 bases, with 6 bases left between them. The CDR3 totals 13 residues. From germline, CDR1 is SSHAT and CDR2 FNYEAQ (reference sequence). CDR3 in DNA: TGTGCCAGCAGCTTAGGGCCAGAAGAGACCCAGTACTTC. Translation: CASSLGPEETQYF.

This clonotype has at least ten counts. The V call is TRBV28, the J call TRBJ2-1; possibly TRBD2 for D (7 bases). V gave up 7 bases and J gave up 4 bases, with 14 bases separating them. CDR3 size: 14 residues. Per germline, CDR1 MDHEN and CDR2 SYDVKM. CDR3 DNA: TGTGCCAGCACCCCGGGGGGCCAGTACAATGAGCAGTTCTTC. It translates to CASTPGGQYNEQFF.

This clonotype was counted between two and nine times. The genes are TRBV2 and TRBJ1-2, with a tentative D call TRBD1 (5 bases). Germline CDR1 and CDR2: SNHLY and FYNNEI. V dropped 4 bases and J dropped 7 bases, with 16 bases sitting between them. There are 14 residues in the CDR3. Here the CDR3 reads CASSAGTWAGGYTF. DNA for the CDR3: TGTGCCAGCAGTGCCGGGACCTGGGCAGGTGGCTACACCTTC.

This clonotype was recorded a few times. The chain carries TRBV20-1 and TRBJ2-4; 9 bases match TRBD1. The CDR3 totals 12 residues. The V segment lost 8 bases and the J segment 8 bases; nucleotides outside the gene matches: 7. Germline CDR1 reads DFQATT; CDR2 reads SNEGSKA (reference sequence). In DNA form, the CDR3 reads TGCAGTACCAGACAGGGGGGGGACATTCAGTACTTC. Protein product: CSTRQGGDIQYF.

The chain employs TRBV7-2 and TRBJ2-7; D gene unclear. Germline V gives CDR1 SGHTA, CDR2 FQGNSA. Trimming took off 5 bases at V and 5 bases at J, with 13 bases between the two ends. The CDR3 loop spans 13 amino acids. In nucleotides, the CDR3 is TGTGCCAGCAGCGCCTGGACGGTCAACGAGCAGTACTTC. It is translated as CASSAWTVNEQYF.

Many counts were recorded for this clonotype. The CDR3 sequence is CASSSRPDRFPQETQYF. The CDR3 bases are TGTGCCAGTAGTTCTCGACCTGACAGGTTTCCTCAAGAGACCCAGTACTTC. The J gene is TRBJ2-5, the V gene TRBV19; D might be TRBD1 (6 bases). Trimming cost V 5 bases and J 2 bases, with 21 bases left between them. Germline CDR1 and CDR2: LNHDA and SQIVND (reference sequence). The CDR3 is 17 amino acids.

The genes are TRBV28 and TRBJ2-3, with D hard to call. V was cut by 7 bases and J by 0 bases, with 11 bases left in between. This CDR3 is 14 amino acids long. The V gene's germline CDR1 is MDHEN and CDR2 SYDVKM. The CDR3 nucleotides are TGTGCCAGCATCCCACAGCCTAGCACAGATACGCAGTATTTT. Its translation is CASIPQPSTDTQYF. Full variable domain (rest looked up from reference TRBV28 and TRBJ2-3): DVKVTQSSRYLVKRTGEKVFLECVQDMDHENMFWYRQDPGLGLRLIYFSYDVKMKEKGDIPEGYSVSREKKERFSLILESASTNQTSMYLCASIPQPSTDTQYFGPGTRLTVL.

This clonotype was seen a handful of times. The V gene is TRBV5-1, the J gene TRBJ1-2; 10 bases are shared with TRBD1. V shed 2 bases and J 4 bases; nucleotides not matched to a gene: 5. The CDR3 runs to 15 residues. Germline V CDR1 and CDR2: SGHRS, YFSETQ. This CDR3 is CASSFGDRGSYGYTF. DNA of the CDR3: TGCGCCAGCAGCTTTGGGGACAGGGGTAGCTATGGCTACACCTTC.

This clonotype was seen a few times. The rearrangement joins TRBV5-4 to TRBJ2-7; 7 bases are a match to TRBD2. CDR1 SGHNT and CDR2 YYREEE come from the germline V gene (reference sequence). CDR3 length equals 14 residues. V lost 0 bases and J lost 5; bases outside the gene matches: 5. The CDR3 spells CASSLVGGGNEQYF. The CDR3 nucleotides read TGTGCCAGCAGCTTGGTGGGGGGAGGGAACGAGCAGTACTTC. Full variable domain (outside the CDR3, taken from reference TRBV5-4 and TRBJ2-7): ETGVTQSPTHLIKTRGQQVTLRCSSQSGHNTVSWYQQALGQGPQFIFQYYREEENGRGNFPPRFSGLQFPNYSSELNVNALELDDSALYLCASSLVGGGNEQYFGPGTRLTVT.

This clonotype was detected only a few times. The CDR3 reads CATHSLYNSPLHF. In DNA, the CDR3 is TGTGCCACCCATTCATTATATAATTCACCCCTCCACTTT. The chain joins TRBV10-3 to TRBJ1-6, with D unclear. CDR1 ENHRY and CDR2 SYGVKD come from the germline V gene. The CDR3 is 13 residues long. V was trimmed by 10 bases and J by 4 bases, leaving 11 bases between them.

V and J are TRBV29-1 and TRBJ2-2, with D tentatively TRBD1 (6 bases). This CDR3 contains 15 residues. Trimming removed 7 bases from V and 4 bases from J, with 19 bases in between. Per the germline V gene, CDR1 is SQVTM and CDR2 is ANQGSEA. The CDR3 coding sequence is TGCAGCGGCCGCAGGGGAACAACTTCCACCGGGGAGCTGTTTTTT. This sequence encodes CSGRRGTTSTGELFF.

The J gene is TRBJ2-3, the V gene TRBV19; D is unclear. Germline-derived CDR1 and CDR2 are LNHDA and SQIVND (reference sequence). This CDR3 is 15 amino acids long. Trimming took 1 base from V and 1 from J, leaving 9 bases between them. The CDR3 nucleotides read TGTGCCAGTAGTATAGGAGCTGTAGGCACAGATACGCAGTATTTT. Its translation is CASSIGAVGTDTQYF. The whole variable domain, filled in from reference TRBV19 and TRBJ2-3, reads DGGITQSPKYLFRKEGQNVTLSCEQNLNHDAMYWYRQDPGQGLRLIYYSQIVNDFQKGDIAEGYSVSREKKESFPLTVTSAQKNPTAFYLCASSIGAVGTDTQYFGPGTRLTVL.

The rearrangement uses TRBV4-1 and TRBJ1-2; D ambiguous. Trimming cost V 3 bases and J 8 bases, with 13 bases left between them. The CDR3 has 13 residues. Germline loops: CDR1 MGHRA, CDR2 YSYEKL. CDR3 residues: CASSHPSDRGYTF. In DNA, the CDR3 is TGCGCCAGCAGCCATCCTTCCGACCGGGGCTACACCTTC.

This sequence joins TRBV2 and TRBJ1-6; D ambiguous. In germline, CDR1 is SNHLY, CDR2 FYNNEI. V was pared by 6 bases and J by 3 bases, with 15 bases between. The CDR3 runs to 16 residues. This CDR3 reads CASSAVPTGYNSPLHF. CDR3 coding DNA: TGTGCCAGCAGCGCCGTCCCCACCGGCTATAATTCACCCCTCCACTTT. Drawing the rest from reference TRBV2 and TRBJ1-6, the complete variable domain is EPEVTQTPSHQVTQMGQEVILRCVPISNHLYFYWYRQILGQKVEFLVSFYNNEISEKSEIFDDQFSVERPDGSNFTLKIRSTKLEDSAMYFCASSAVPTGYNSPLHFGNGTRLTVT.

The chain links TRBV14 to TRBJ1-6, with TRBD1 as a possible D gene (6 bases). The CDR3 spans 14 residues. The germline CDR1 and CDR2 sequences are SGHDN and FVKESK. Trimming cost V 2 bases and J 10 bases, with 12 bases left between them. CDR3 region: CASSQRTVASPLHF. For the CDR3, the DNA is TGTGCCAGCAGCCAACGGACAGTAGCCTCACCCCTCCACTTT.

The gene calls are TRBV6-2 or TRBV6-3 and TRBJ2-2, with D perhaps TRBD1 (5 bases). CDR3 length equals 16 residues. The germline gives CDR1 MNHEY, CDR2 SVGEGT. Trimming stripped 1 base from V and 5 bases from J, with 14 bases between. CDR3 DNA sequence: TGTGCCAGCAGTTACTTATCTCCGACAGAGACCGGGGAGCTGTTTTTT. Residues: CASSYLSPTETGELFF.

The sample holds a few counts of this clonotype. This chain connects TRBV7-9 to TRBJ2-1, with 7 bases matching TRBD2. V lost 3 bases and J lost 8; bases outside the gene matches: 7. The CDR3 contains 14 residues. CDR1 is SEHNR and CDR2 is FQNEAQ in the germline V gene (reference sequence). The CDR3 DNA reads TGTGCCAGCAGCTTGGGCTCGGGAGGTGATGAGCAGTTCTTC. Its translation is CASSLGSGGDEQFF.

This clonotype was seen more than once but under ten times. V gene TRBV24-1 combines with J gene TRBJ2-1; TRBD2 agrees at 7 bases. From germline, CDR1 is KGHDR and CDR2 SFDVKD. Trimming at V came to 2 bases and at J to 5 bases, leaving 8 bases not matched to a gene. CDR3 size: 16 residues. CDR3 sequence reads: CATSDSSGERDNEQFF. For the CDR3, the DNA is TGTGCCACCAGTGATTCGAGCGGGGAAAGGGACAATGAGCAGTTCTTC.

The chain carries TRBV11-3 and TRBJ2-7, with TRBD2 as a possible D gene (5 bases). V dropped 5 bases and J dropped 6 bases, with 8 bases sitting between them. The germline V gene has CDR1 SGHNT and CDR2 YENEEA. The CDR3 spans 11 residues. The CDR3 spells CASSLEGEQYF. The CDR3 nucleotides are TGTGCCAGCAGCCTCGAGGGCGAGCAGTACTTC.

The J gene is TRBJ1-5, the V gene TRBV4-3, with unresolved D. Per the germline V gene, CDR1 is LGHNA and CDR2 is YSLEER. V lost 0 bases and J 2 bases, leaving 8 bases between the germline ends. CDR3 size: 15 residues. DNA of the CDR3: TGCGCCAGCAGCCAAGAGTGGGGTGGCAATCAGCCCCAGCATTTT. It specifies CASSQEWGGNQPQHF.